This TCR beta chain was sequenced during a study of T cells expressing NK-cell markers. Study-level findings and limits: The dominant NKG2C+ clonotypes represented about 1.0-7.5% of CD8+ T cells in five or six donors.

Details on this clonotype: Its antigen is as yet unknown.

TCRdb reprocessed the 5' RACE reads and keeps a single row for each CDR3 protein, giving no DNA. This sample's clone table lists roughly 390,000 distinct CDR3 sequences. Germline CDR1 KGHDR, CDR2 SFDVKD. This CDR3 comprises 14 residues. Sequencing was done on a sample of blood T cells: a sorted CD56 or NKG2C T cell subset, CD4+ or CD8+ T cells, or bulk PBMC T cells (not recorded which). This TCR derives from a man between 18 and 69 years old in good health. This chain connects TRBV24-1 to TRBJ2-5; TCRdb proposes TRBD1, but this gene call is untestable without DNA. CDR3 residues: CATSDRDSQETQYF.